This record looks at one T cell receptor beta chain sequence and its context. Antigen unknown. The V gene's germline CDR1 is SGHTA and CDR2 FQGNSA. V gave up 5 bases and J gave up 7 bases; unmatched junction bases: 14. The CDR3 extends over 15 amino acids. The repertoire was sequenced with immunoSEQ multiplex PCR; TCRdb's copy has only in-frame clones and lacks some. This sample has 45,000 to 60,000 clones, with 88% found just once. This sample stems from a study of OX40 agonist ivuxolimab in advanced cancers. Findings and limits, study-wide: Partial responders treated at 0.1-3.0 mg/kg exhibited clonal expansion among the lowest measured.

The sequence came from an adult with an advanced solid tumor such as melanoma, head and neck, liver or kidney cancer. This chain links TRBV7-2 with TRBJ2-7; 7 nucleotides align to TRBD2. This specimen consisted of CD4+ or CD8+ T cells sorted from blood, obtained in a trial of the OX40 agonist ivuxolimab. The CDR3, as DNA: TGTGCCAGCAGCCGACGACTAGCCGCTAGTAGAGAGCAGTACTTC. Encoded protein: CASSRRLAASREQYF.